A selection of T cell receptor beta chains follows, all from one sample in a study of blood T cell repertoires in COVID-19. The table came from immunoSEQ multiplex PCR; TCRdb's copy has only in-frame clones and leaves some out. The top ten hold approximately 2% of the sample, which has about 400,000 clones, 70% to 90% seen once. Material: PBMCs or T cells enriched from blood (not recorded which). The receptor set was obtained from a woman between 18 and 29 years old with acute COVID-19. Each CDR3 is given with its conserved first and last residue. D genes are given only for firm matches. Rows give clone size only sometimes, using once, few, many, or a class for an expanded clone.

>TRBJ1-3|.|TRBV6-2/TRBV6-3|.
CASSYFAGGTGNTIYF
TGTGCCAGCAGTTACTTCGCCGGGGGGACAGGAAACACCATATATTTT
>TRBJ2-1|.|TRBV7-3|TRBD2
CASSPGPSGGYNEQFF
TGTGCCAGCAGCCCCGGACCTAGCGGGGGGTACAATGAGCAGTTCTTC
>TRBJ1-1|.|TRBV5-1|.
CASSLAQGGAEAFF
TGCGCCAGCAGCTTAGCACAGGGCGGCGCTGAAGCTTTCTTT
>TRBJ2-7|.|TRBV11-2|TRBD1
CASSLDLSQGAGYEQYF
TGTGCCAGCAGCTTAGATCTGTCGCAGGGGGCGGGTTACGAGCAGTACTTC
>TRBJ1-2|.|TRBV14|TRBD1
CASSPYRGPNYGYTF
TGTGCCAGCAGCCCGTACAGGGGGCCCAACTATGGCTACACCTTC
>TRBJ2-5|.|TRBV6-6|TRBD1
CASSYRDRGRWETQYF
TGTGCCAGCAGTTACCGGGACAGGGGGCGCTGGGAGACCCAGTACTTC
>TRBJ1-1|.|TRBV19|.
CASRSGTVRGEAFF
TGTGCCAGTAGGAGCGGGACGGTTAGGGGTGAAGCTTTCTTT
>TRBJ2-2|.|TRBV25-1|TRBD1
CASSPDRVGGGELFF
TGTGCCAGCAGCCCCGACAGGGTAGGAGGCGGGGAGCTGTTTTTT
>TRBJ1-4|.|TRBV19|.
CASRNPFDRKNNEKLFF
TGTGCCAGTAGAAATCCCTTCGACAGGAAGAATAATGAAAAACTGTTTTTT
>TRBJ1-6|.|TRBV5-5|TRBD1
CASSPGQGFSPLHF
TGTGCCAGCAGCCCCGGACAGGGGTTTTCACCCCTCCACTTT
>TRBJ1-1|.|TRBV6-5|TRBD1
CASSYTDRGTEAFF
TGTGCCAGCAGTTACACCGACAGGGGAACTGAAGCTTTCTTT
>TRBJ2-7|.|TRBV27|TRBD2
CASRTSGYEQYF
TGTGCCTCGCGGACTAGCGGGTACGAGCAGTACTTC
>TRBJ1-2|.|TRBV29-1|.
CSVSQNNYGYTF
TGCAGCGTTTCTCAGAATAACTATGGCTACACCTTC
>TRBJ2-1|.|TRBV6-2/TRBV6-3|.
CASSYRIRGSYNEQFF
TGTGCCAGCAGTTACAGAATCAGAGGGTCCTACAATGAGCAGTTCTTC
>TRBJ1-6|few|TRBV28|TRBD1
CASSLAGTGNSPLHF
TGTGCCAGCAGTTTAGCCGGGACAGGGAATTCACCCCTCCACTTT
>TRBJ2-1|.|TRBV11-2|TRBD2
CASSFGSGRRNEQFF
TGTGCCAGCAGCTTTGGTAGCGGGAGGCGCAATGAGCAGTTCTTC
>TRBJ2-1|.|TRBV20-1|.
CSAQSYNEQFF
TGCAGTGCTCAGTCCTACAATGAGCAGTTCTTC
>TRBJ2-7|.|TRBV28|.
CASRDQQESSSYEQYF
TGTGCCAGCAGGGACCAACAGGAGTCGAGCTCCTACGAGCAGTACTTC
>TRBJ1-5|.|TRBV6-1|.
CASSEWGGNQPQHF
TGTGCCAGCAGTGAATGGGGGGGGAATCAGCCCCAGCATTTT
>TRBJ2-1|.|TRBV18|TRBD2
CASSPGTSGGAIQREQFF
TGTGCCAGCTCTCCCGGGACTAGCGGGGGGGCCATCCAGCGCGAGCAGTTCTTC
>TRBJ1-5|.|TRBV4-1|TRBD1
CASSQALLLGQGINQPQHF
TGCGCCAGCAGCCAAGCGCTTCTTCTCGGACAGGGTATAAATCAGCCCCAGCATTTT
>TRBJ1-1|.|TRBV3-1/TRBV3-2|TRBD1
CASSTSTGGNTEAFF
TGTGCCAGCAGCACCTCGACAGGGGGAAACACTGAAGCTTTCTTT
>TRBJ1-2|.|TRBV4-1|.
CASSQDGQIYGYTF
TGCGCCAGCAGCCAAGATGGACAGATCTATGGCTACACCTTC
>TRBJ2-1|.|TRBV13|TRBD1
CASSSDRGPNEQFF
TGTGCCAGCAGCTCCGACAGGGGGCCCAATGAGCAGTTCTTC
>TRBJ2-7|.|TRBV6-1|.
CASSDQGIKYEQYF
TGTGCCAGCAGTGACCAGGGTATCAAGTACGAGCAGTACTTC
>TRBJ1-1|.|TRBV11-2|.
CASSLTRDTEAFF
TGTGCCAGCAGCTTAACCCGGGACACTGAAGCTTTCTTT
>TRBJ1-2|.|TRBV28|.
CASSLRGAGYGYTF
TGTGCCAGCAGTTTGCGGGGCGCAGGCTATGGCTACACCTTC
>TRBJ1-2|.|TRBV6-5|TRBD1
CASSYRDRGVRGYTF
TGTGCCAGCAGTTACCGGGACAGGGGAGTGAGAGGCTACACCTTC
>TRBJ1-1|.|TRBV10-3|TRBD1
CAISDGRGRGTEAFF
TGTGCCATCAGTGACGGTAGGGGGCGGGGCACTGAAGCTTTCTTT
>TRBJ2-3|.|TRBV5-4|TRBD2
CASSPGTTSTDTQYF
TGTGCCAGCAGCCCCGGGACTACTAGCACAGATACGCAGTATTTT
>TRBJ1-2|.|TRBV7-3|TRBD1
CASSTGDRSQDRYTF
TGTGCCAGCAGCACAGGGGACAGGTCCCAGGATCGCTACACCTTC
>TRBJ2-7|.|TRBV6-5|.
CASSPPGLYEQYF
TGTGCCAGCAGCCCCCCAGGTCTCTACGAGCAGTACTTC
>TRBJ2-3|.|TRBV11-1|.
CASSFYPTSTDTQYF
TGTGCCAGCAGCTTTTATCCAACTAGCACAGATACGCAGTATTTT
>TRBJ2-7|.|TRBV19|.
CASRVGSEQYF
TGTGCCAGTAGGGTCGGGTCCGAGCAGTACTTC
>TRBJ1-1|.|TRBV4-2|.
CASSPTWGQAFF
TGTGCCAGCAGCCCCACGTGGGGGCAAGCTTTCTTT
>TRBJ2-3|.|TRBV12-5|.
CASGFRDTQYF
TGTGCTAGTGGTTTCCGAGATACGCAGTATTTT
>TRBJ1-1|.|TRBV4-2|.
CASSQAGGAEAFF
TGTGCCAGCAGCCAAGCGGGGGGGGCTGAAGCTTTCTTT
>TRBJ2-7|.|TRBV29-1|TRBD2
CSVQFGLAGAYEQYF
TGCAGCGTCCAATTCGGACTAGCGGGGGCCTACGAGCAGTACTTC
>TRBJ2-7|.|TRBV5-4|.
CASSLAFEGAYEQYF
TGTGCCAGCAGCTTGGCCTTTGAAGGGGCCTACGAGCAGTACTTC
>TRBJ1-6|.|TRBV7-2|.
CASSPGGWFSPLHF
TGTGCCAGCAGCCCAGGAGGCTGGTTCTCACCCCTCCACTTT
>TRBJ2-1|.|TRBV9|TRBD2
CASSGIAGGPDEQFF
TGTGCCAGCAGCGGGATAGCGGGGGGGCCCGATGAGCAGTTCTTC
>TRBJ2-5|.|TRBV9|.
CASSVGVGVGETQYF
TGTGCCAGCAGCGTAGGAGTAGGGGTGGGAGAGACCCAGTACTTC
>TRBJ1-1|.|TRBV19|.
CASSILALNTEAFF
TGTGCCAGTAGTATCTTGGCTCTGAACACTGAAGCTTTCTTT
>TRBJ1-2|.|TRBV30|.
CASKGPYGYTF
TGTGCCTCCAAGGGGCCCTATGGCTACACCTTC
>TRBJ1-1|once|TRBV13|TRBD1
CASSLNYRGHTEAFF
TGTGCCAGCAGCTTAAATTACAGGGGGCACACTGAAGCTTTCTTT